This record concerns one T cell receptor (beta chain) sequence. V lost 7 bases to trimming and J lost 5 bases, with 9 bases between them. The CDR3 totals 12 residues. Germline V gene data show CDR1 as MNHNY and CDR2 as SVGAGI (reference sequence). Sample time point: baseline, week 1 (first vaccination visit). Treatment noted: pre-vaccination baseline after standard-of-care therapy. This entry comes from a study of a mutant IDH1 vaccine in newly diagnosed glioma. At the level of the study: Therapy received beforehand was radiotherapy, temozolomide, or both, with most patients given both.

TCRdb's table, derived via immunoSEQ multiplex PCR, lists solely in-frame clones and lacks some. The top ten hold less than 8.5% of the sample, which has about 92,000 clones, around 77% seen once. The source was PBMCs, collected from a glioma patient treated with radiotherapy, temozolomide or both. This clonotype originated in a man aged 35 to 55 with glioma. This rearrangement joins TRBV6-6 to TRBJ2-1; no clear D. CDR3 DNA: TGTGCCAGCACCTACTTGGACAATGAGCAGTTCTTC. It yields the protein CASTYLDNEQFF.